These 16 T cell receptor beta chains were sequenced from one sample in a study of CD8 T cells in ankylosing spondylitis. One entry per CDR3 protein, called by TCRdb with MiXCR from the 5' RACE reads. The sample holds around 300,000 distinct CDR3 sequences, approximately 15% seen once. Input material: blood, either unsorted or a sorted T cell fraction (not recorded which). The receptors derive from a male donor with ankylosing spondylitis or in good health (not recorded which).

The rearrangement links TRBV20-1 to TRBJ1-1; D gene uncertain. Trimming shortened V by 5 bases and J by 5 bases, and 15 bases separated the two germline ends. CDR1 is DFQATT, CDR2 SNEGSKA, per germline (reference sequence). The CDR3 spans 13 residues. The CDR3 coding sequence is TGCAGTGCTGTGAGGCAGGCGGAAACTGAAGCTTTCTTT. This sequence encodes CSAVRQAETEAFF.

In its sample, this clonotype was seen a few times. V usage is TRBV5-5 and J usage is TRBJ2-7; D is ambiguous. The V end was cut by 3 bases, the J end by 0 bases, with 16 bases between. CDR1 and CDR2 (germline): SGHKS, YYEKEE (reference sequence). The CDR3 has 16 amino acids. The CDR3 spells CASSSVNRASSYEQYF. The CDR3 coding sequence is TGTGCCAGCAGCTCCGTAAATAGGGCGAGCTCCTACGAGCAGTACTTC.

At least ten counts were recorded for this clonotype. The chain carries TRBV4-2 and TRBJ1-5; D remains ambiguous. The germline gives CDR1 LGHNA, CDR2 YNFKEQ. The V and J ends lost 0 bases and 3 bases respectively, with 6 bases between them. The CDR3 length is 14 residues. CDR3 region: CASSQDSSNQPQHF. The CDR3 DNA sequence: TGTGCCAGCAGCCAAGACAGCTCCAATCAGCCCCAGCATTTT.

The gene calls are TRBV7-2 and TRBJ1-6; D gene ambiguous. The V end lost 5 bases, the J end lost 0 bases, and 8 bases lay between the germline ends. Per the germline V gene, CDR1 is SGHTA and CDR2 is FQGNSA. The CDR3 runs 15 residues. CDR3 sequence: CASSPFSSYNSPLHF. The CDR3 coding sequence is TGTGCCAGCAGCCCTTTTAGCTCCTATAATTCACCCCTCCACTTT. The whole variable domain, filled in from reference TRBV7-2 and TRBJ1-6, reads GAGVSQSPSNKVTEKGKDVELRCDPISGHTALYWYRQSLGQGLEFLIYFQGNSAPDKSGLPSDRFSAERTGGSVSTLTIQRTQQEDSAVYLCASSPFSSYNSPLHFGNGTRLTVT.

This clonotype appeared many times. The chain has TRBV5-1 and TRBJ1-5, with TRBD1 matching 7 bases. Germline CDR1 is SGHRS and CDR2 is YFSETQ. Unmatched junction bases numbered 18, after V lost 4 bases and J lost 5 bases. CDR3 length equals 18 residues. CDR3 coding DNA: TGCGCCAGCAGCCATGAAACCCCCTCCAGGGACAGCGATCAGCCCCAGCATTTT. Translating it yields CASSHETPSRDSDQPQHF.

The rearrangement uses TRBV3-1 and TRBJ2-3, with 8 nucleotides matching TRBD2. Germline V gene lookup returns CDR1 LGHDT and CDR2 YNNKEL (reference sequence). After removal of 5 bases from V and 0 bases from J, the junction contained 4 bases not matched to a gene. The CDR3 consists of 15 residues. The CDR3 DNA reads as TGTGCCAGCAGCAATAGCGGGACTAGCACAGATACGCAGTATTTT. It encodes CASSNSGTSTDTQYF.

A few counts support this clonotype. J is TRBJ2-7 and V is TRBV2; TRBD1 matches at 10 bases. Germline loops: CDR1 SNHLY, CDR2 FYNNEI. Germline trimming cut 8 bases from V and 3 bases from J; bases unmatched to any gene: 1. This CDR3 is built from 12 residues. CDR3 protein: CASGDRGYEQYF. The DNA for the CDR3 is TGTGCCAGCGGGGACAGGGGCTACGAGCAGTACTTC. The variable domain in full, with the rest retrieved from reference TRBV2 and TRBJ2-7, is EPEVTQTPSHQVTQMGQEVILRCVPISNHLYFYWYRQILGQKVEFLVSFYNNEISEKSEIFDDQFSVERPDGSNFTLKIRSTKLEDSAMYFCASGDRGYEQYFGPGTRLTVT.

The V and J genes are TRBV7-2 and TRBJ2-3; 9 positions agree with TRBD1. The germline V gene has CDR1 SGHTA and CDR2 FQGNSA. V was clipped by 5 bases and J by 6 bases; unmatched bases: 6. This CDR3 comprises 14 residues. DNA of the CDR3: TGTGCCAGCAGCCAACGGACAGGGGTCGATACGCAGTATTTT. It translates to CASSQRTGVDTQYF.

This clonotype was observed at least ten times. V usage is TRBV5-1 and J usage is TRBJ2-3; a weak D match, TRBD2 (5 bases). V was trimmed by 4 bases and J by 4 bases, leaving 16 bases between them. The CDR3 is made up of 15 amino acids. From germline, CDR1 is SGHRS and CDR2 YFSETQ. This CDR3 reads CASSLDSPGADTQYF. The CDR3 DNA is TGCGCCAGCAGCCTGGACTCTCCAGGCGCAGATACGCAGTATTTT.

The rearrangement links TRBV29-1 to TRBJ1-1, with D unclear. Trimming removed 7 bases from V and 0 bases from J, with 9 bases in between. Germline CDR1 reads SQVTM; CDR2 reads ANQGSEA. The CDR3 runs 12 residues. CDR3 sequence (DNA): TGCAGCGGGACCGATATGAACACTGAAGCTTTCTTT. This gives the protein CSGTDMNTEAFF.

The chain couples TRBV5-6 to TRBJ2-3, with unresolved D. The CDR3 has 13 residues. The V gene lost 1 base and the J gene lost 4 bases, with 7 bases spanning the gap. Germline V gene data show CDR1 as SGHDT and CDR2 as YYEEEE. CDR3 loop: CASSLSISDTQYF. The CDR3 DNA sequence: TGTGCCAGCAGCTTGTCAATCTCAGATACGCAGTATTTT.

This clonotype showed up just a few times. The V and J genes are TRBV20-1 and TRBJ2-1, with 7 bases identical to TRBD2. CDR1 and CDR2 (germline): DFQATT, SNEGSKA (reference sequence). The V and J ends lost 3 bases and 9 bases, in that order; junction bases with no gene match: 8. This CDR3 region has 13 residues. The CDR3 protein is CSASPDGGSEQFF. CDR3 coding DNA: TGCAGTGCTAGCCCTGACGGGGGGAGTGAGCAGTTCTTC.

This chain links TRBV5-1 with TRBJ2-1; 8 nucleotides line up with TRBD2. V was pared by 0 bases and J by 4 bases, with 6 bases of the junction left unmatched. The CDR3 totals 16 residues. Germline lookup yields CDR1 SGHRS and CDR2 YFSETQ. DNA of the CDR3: TGCGCCAGCAGCTTGGGGGGGACTAGTCCATACAATGAGCAGTTCTTC. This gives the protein CASSLGGTSPYNEQFF. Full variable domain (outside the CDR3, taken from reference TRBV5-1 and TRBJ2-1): KAGVTQTPRYLIKTRGQQVTLSCSPISGHRSVSWYQQTPGQGLQFLFEYFSETQRNKGNFPGRFSGRQFSNSRSEMNVSTLELGDSALYLCASSLGGTSPYNEQFFGPGTRLTVL.

The CDR3, as DNA: TGCGCCAGCAGCCCCTCCGGGACAGGGTACACCGGGGAGCTGTTTTTT. This codes for CASSPSGTGYTGELFF. The rearrangement uses TRBV5-1 and TRBJ2-2, with 9 bases identical to TRBD1. With 4 bases clipped from V and 3 bases from J, the junction kept 7 bases outside the gene matches. CDR1 and CDR2 (germline): SGHRS, YFSETQ. The CDR3 covers 16 residues.

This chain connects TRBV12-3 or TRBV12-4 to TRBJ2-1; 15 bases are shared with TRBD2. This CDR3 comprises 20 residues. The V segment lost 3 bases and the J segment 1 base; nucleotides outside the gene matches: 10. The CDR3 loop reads CASSLGTSGRLRGSYNEQFF. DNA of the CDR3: TGTGCCAGCAGTTTGGGGACTAGCGGGAGGTTGAGGGGATCCTACAATGAGCAGTTCTTC.

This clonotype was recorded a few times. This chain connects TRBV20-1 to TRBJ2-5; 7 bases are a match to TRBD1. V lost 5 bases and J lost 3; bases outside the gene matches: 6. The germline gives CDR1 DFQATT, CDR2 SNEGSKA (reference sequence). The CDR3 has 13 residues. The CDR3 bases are TGCAGTGCTGGCTCCGGGACAGAAGAGACCCAGTACTTC. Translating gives CSAGSGTEETQYF.